This TCR beta chain was sequenced for a study of cytomegalovirus exposure and HLA in healthy donors. The germline V gene has CDR1 SGHAT and CDR2 FQNNGV. Trimming removed 5 bases at V and 1 base at J, with 20 bases between. The CDR3 contains 17 residues. The PCR made use of 60 Vbeta and 13 Jbeta primers. Only in-frame clones appear in the TCRdb table, and some are missing; sequencing was by immunoSEQ multiplex PCR. The sample lists under 70,000 clones, under 80% occurring once. The TCR was taken from a male donor in good health and CMV-seropositive. Input material: PBMCs. The chain joins TRBV11-2 to TRBJ1-2; D perhaps matches TRBD1 (6 bases). CDR3 in amino acids: CASSTIHRDTNNYGYTF. In DNA, the CDR3 is TGTGCCAGCAGCACAATACACCGGGACACAAATAACTATGGCTACACCTTC.